This T cell receptor beta chain was sequenced for a study of T cell responses to AZD1222 COVID-19 vaccine. Trimming removed 1 base at V and 1 base at J, with 10 bases between. The length of the CDR3 is 15 residues. Germline values: CDR1 KGHSH, CDR2 LQKENI. Sequencing used immunoSEQ multiplex PCR; TCRdb keeps in-frame clones, though not all of them. This repertoire shows about 220,000 clones, roughly 91% found once; its top ten account for more than 0.8%. This TCR came from an adult in good health. This sequence joins TRBV18 and TRBJ1-1; possible D gene TRBD1, 6 bases. The sequencing here drew on peripheral blood, taken on day 0 of MenACWY control vaccination. CDR3 sequence: CASSPHRVGNTEAFF. The CDR3, as DNA: TGTGCCAGCTCACCACACAGGGTGGGGAACACTGAAGCTTTCTTT.